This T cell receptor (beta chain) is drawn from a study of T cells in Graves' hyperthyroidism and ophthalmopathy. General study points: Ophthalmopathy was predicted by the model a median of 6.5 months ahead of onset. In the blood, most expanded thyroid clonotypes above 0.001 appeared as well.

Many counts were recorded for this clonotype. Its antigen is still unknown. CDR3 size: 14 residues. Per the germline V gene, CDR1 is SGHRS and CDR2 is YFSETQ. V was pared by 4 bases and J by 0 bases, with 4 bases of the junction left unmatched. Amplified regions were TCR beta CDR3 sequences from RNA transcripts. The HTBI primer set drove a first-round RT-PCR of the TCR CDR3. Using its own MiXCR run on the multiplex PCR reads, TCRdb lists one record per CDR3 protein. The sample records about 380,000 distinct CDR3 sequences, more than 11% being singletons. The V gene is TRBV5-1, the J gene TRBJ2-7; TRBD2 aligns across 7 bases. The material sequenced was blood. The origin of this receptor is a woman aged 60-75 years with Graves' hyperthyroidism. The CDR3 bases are TGCGCCAGCAGCCCAACTAGCGCCTCCTACGAGCAGTACTTC. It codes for CASSPTSASYEQYF.